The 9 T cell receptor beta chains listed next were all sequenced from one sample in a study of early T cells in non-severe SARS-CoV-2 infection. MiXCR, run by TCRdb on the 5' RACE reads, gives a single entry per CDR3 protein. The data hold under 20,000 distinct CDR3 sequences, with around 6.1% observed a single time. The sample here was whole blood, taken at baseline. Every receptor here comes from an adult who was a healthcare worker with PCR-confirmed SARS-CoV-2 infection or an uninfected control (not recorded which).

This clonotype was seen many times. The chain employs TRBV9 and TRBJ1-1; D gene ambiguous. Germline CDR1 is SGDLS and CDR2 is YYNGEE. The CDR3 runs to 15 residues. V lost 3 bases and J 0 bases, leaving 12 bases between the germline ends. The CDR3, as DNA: TGTGCCAGCAGCGGAGGAGAAAGGCTGAACACTGAAGCTTTCTTT. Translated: CASSGGERLNTEAFF.

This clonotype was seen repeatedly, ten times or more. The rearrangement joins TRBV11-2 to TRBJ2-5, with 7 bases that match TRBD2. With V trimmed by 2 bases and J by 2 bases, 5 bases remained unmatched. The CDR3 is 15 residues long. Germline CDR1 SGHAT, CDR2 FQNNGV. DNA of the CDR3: TGTGCCAGCAGCTTACTTGGCGGGGGACAAGAGACCCAGTACTTC. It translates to CASSLLGGGQETQYF.

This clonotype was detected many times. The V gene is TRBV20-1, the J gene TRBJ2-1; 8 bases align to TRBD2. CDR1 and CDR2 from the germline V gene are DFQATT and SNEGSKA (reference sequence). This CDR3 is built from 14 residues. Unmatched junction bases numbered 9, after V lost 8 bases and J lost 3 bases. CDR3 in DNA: TGCAGTCACCAGGCGGGACTAGTCTACAATGAGCAGTTCTTC. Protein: CSHQAGLVYNEQFF.

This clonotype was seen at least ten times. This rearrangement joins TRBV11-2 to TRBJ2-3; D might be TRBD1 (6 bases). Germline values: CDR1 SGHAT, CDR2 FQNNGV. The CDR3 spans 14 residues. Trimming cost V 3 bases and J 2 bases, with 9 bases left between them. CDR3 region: CASSLGTLTDTQYF. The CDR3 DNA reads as TGTGCCAGCAGCTTGGGGACACTCACAGATACGCAGTATTTT.

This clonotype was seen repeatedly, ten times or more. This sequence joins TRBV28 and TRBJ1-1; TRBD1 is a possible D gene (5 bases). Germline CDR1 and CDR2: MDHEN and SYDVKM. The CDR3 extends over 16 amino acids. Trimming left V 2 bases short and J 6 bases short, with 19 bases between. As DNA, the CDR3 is TGTGCCAGCAGTTTACGAAGACAGATACTCCCAGCTGAAGCTTTCTTT. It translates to CASSLRRQILPAEAFF.

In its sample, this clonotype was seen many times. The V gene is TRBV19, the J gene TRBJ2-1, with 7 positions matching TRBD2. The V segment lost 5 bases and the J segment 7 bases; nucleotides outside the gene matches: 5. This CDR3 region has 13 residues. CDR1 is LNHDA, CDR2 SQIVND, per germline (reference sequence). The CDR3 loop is CASSSGRENEQFF. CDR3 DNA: TGTGCCAGTAGTTCGGGGAGGGAAAATGAGCAGTTCTTC.

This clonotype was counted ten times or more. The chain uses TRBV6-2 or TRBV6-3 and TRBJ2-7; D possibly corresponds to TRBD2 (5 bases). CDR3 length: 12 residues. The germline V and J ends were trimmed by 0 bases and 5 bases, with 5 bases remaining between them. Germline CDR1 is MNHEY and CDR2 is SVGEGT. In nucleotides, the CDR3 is TGTGCCAGCAGTTACTCGGAGGACGAGCAGTACTTC. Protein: CASSYSEDEQYF.

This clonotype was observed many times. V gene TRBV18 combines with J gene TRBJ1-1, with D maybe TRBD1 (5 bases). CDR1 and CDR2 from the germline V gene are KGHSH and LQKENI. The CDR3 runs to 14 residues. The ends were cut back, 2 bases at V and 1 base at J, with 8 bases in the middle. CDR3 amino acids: CASSPSGGNTEAFF. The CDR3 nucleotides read TGTGCCAGCTCACCATCCGGGGGGAACACTGAAGCTTTCTTT.

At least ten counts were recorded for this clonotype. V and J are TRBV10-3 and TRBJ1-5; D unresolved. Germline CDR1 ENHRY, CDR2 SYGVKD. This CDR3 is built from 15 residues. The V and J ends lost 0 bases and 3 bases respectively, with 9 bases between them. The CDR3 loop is CAISESVRNNQPQHF. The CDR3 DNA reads TGTGCCATCAGTGAGTCGGTTCGGAACAATCAGCCCCAGCATTTT.